The present T cell receptor (beta chain) was sequenced within a study of OX40 agonist ivuxolimab in advanced cancers. Overall study context: Patients assigned to dose escalation were diagnosed with hepatocellular carcinoma, melanoma, renal cell or head and neck cancer. Overall study results and limits: Normalized expansion of T-cell clones was also low for some nonresponders. Expanded peripheral T-cell antigen specificity went undetermined.

V was pared by 3 bases and J by 5 bases, with 14 bases between. The germline CDR1 and CDR2 sequences are SGHRS and YFSETQ. The CDR3 runs to 15 residues. Assay used: immunoSEQ multiplex PCR; TCRdb lists only in-frame clones, some missing. The sample lists over 60,000 clones, 75% to 90% seen once, with around 2.2% in the top ten. Concerning this clone: Its antigen remains unidentified.

This receptor was obtained from an adult with an advanced solid tumor such as melanoma, head and neck, liver or kidney cancer. The rearrangement links TRBV5-1 to TRBJ1-4; D remains unclear. Sequencing used CD4+ or CD8+ T cells sorted from blood, obtained in a trial of the OX40 agonist ivuxolimab. The CDR3 sequence is CASSSDPNGNEKLFF. The CDR3 nucleotides read TGCGCCAGCAGCTCCGACCCAAACGGGAATGAAAAACTGTTTTTT.